The rows below give T cell receptor beta chains drawn from one sample of a study of cytotoxic CD8 clonotypes in ibrutinib-treated CLL. TCRdb keeps only in-frame clones here, not all; method: immunoSEQ multiplex PCR. The sample lists under 35,000 clones, approximately 68% occurring once. The sequencing used PBMCs, collected after 24 months of ibrutinib treatment. The receptors derive from a human donor with chronic lymphocytic leukemia. Both conserved end residues are part of each CDR3. Each record gives: CDR3 DNA, CDR3 protein, V gene, clone size, J gene, D gene. A D gene is named only where the DNA matches it firmly. Size values are once, few and many counts, or a class for expanded clones, and some rows have none.

TGTGCCAGCAGTTATTCCGACACGGAGGGTTCACCCCTCCACTTT CASSYSDTEGSPLHF TRBV6-6 - TRBJ1-6 -
TGCGCCAGCAGCTTAAACGCCTACGAGCAGTACTTC CASSLNAYEQYF TRBV5-1 - TRBJ2-7 -
TGTGCCTGGTCCGGGTCCGCAAACTATGGCTACACCTTC CAWSGSANYGYTF TRBV30 - TRBJ1-2 -
TGTGCCAGCAGGACGGGGGGGCTACACGAGCAGTACTTC CASRTGGLHEQYF TRBV28 - TRBJ2-7 TRBD2
TGTGCCAGCAGCTTACCCCCCTACGAGCAGTACTTC CASSLPPYEQYF TRBV7-8 - TRBJ2-7 -
TGTGCCAGCAGCCAAGGGGGGCATGCAACTAATGAAAAACTGTTTTTT CASSQGGHATNEKLFF TRBV5-4 - TRBJ1-4 -
TGTGCCAGCAGTTTGTTCGGGGGCGGGATAGATACGCAGTATTTT CASSLFGGGIDTQYF TRBV28 - TRBJ2-3 -
TGTGCCAGCAACGACAGGAGCTATGGCTACACCTTC CASNDRSYGYTF TRBV19 once TRBJ1-2 -
TGTGCCAGCAGCTTTCTCGGGGACTCCTACAATGAGCAGTTCTTC CASSFLGDSYNEQFF TRBV5-6 - TRBJ2-1 -
TGTGCCAGTACCCCACAGTCAGACCTGATGTCCCCGCAGTACTTC CASTPQSDLMSPQYF TRBV19 - TRBJ2-7 -
TGTGCCAGCAGTTTCTTGTGGGACGGGTACAATGAGCAGTTCTTC CASSFLWDGYNEQFF TRBV28 - TRBJ2-1 -
TGTGCCTGGAGCCCAGACAGGGCATACACAGATACGCAGTATTTT CAWSPDRAYTDTQYF TRBV30 - TRBJ2-3 TRBD1
TGTGCCAGCAGACTCGACCCGAACACTGAAGCTTTCTTT CASRLDPNTEAFF TRBV6-5 - TRBJ1-1 -
TGTGCCACCAGCAGCCCGGGACTAGCGGGGTCTGAGCAGTTCTTC CATSSPGLAGSEQFF TRBV15 once TRBJ2-1 TRBD2
TGTGCCAGCAGTCCACCCCTTGGCACCGGGGAGCTGTTTTTT CASSPPLGTGELFF TRBV7-6 - TRBJ2-2 -
TGTGCCAGCACTCAGGGGGTTAGCGGGGACTACTACTACAATGAGCAGTTCTTC CASTQGVSGDYYYNEQFF TRBV2 - TRBJ2-1 -
TGTGCCAGCAGTTTAAACAGGGCCTGGGGCTACACCTTC CASSLNRAWGYTF TRBV28 - TRBJ1-2 -
TGCGCCAGCAGCCACGACGGGGGGGCCTACGAGCAGTACTTC CASSHDGGAYEQYF TRBV4-1 - TRBJ2-7 TRBD2
TGTGCCAGCACCTACGGGGGGTATAATGGCTACACCTTC CASTYGGYNGYTF TRBV7-9 few TRBJ1-2 -
TGTGCCAGCAGAACGAATACAAATCGTCACGGGGAGCTGTTTTTT CASRTNTNRHGELFF TRBV7-9 - TRBJ2-2 -
TGTGCCAGCAGCGCTGGGGGTCAATTCCTCTACGAGCAGTACTTC CASSAGGQFLYEQYF TRBV28 - TRBJ2-7 -
TGTGCCAGCAGCTTCGGACTAGTAAACATTCAGTACTTC CASSFGLVNIQYF TRBV7-2 few TRBJ2-4 TRBD2
TGTGCCAGCAGTTTGAGGGTCAGGGGGTTTGCTGGCTACACCTTC CASSLRVRGFAGYTF TRBV28 - TRBJ1-2 TRBD1
TGTGCCAGCAGAGCCTCTAGCGGACTCTACAATGAGCAGTTCTTC CASRASSGLYNEQFF TRBV2 few TRBJ2-1 TRBD2
TGTGCCAGCAGTTTAAACCCGTACAATGAGCAGTTCTTC CASSLNPYNEQFF TRBV27 - TRBJ2-1 -
TGTGCCAGCACCCCGACAGGAACTAACTATGGCTACACCTTC CASTPTGTNYGYTF TRBV7-8 few TRBJ1-2 -
TGTGCCAGCAGCCGTGGGGACGGGGGGGCTAGAGAGACCCAGTACTTC CASSRGDGGARETQYF TRBV7-9 - TRBJ2-5 TRBD2
TGCGCCAGCAGCCAAGATCTTGGGACAGGAGTTGTTTCAATCTCTGGGGCCAACGTCCTGACTTTC CASSQDLGTGVVSISGANVLTF TRBV4-3 - TRBJ2-6 TRBD1
TGTGCCAGTATGGCAGGGCAGGTATCACCCCTCCACTTT CASMAGQVSPLHF TRBV6-5 few TRBJ1-6 -